One T cell receptor beta chain is described in this entry. This specimen belongs to a study of control samples from healthy donors and cancer patients. The CDR3 totals 14 residues. V was shortened by 5 bases and J by 6 bases, with 11 bases between the two germline ends. CDR1 SNHLY and CDR2 FYNNEI come from the germline V gene. Assay: immunoSEQ multiplex PCR; the TCRdb copy retains only in-frame clones and omits some. The sample contains 100,000 to 150,000 clones, approximately 92% of which appear only once. The sequence derives from a man aged 80 or over with head and neck cancer. The genes are TRBV2 and TRBJ1-6; D not certain. Specimen: PBMCs. The CDR3 DNA follows: TGTGCCAGCAGTTATGGGTTTGTTAATTCACCCCTCCACTTT. Its translation: CASSYGFVNSPLHF.